What follows are 18 T cell receptor beta chains derived from one specimen sequenced in a study of T cell responses to AZD1222 COVID-19 vaccine. Using immunoSEQ multiplex PCR, the repertoire was profiled, and TCRdb retains in-frame clones only, with some absent. This sample has roughly 170,000 clones, with about 90% found just once. The material sequenced was peripheral blood, taken on day 0 of AZD1222 vaccination. The origin of the receptors is an adult in good health.

The V gene is TRBV9, the J gene TRBJ2-1, with 11 bases that match TRBD2. From germline, CDR1 is SGDLS and CDR2 YYNGEE. Losses at the gene ends were 3 bases for V and 4 bases for J; bases not matched to a gene: 3. This CDR3 contains 15 residues. The CDR3 is CASSAGTSGYNEQFF. The CDR3 bases are TGTGCCAGCAGCGCTGGGACTAGCGGTTACAATGAGCAGTTCTTC. The full variable domain, with the rest looked up from reference TRBV9 and TRBJ2-1, is DSGVTQTPKHLITATGQRVTLRCSPRSGDLSVYWYQQSLDQGLQFLIQYYNGEERAKGNILERFSAQQFPDLHSELNLSSLELGDSALYFCASSAGTSGYNEQFFGPGTRLTVL.

The table lists this clone with a few counts. The gene calls are TRBV2 and TRBJ1-4, with unresolved D. There are 15 residues in the CDR3. The germline CDR1 and CDR2 sequences are SNHLY and FYNNEI. Trimming removed 6 bases from V and 4 bases from J, with 15 bases in between. In nucleotides, the CDR3 is TGTGCCAGCAGCTTTGATTTTGGAAGTAATGAAAAACTGTTTTTT. It translates to CASSFDFGSNEKLFF.

V and J are TRBV12-3 or TRBV12-4 and TRBJ1-2, with D maybe TRBD1 (5 bases). Between the trimmed V and J ends, which lost 3 bases and 8 bases, there was a span of 10 bases. This CDR3 spans 12 amino acids. The CDR3 is CASSFGGVGYTF. The CDR3 bases are TGTGCCAGCAGTTTTGGAGGGGTCGGCTACACCTTC.

This chain joins TRBV11-2 and TRBJ2-3; unclear D gene. The CDR3 has 14 amino acids. The germline V gene encodes CDR1 SGHAT and CDR2 FQNNGV. Trimming left V 1 base short and J 2 bases short, with 7 bases between. CDR3 DNA sequence: TGTGCCAGCAGCTTAGTCACCCACACAGATACGCAGTATTTT. Amino acids: CASSLVTHTDTQYF.

The rearrangement joins TRBV28 to TRBJ1-6, with D possibly TRBD1 on 6 matching bases. Germline V gene lookup returns CDR1 MDHEN and CDR2 SYDVKM. The CDR3 runs to 14 residues. Trimming pared 6 bases from V and 7 bases from J, leaving 13 bases between. CDR3 sequence: CASSSRGINSPLHF. The CDR3 DNA reads as TGTGCCAGCAGCAGCAGGGGTATCAATTCACCCCTCCACTTT. Full variable domain (remainder filled in from reference TRBV28 and TRBJ1-6): DVKVTQSSRYLVKRTGEKVFLECVQDMDHENMFWYRQDPGLGLRLIYFSYDVKMKEKGDIPEGYSVSREKKERFSLILESASTNQTSMYLCASSSRGINSPLHFGNGTRLTVT.

This CDR3 is CASSSGYNEQFF. The DNA for the CDR3 is TGTGCCAGCAGCTCTGGCTACAATGAGCAGTTCTTC. The J gene is TRBJ2-1, the V gene TRBV5-4; no reliable D call. The CDR3 is made up of 12 amino acids. V was cut by 3 bases and J by 3 bases, with 4 bases left in between. CDR1 is SGHNT and CDR2 is YYREEE in the germline V gene (reference sequence).

V gene TRBV6-1 combines with J gene TRBJ1-4; unclear D gene. CDR1 is MNHNS, CDR2 SASEGT, per germline. There are 16 residues in the CDR3. V shed 2 bases and J shed 4 bases, with 14 bases lying between them. CDR3: CASSEPPFGGNEKLFF. In nucleotides, the CDR3 is TGTGCCAGCAGTGAACCGCCTTTCGGTGGTAATGAAAAACTGTTTTTT.

The chain recombines TRBV4-2 with TRBJ1-5; TRBD1 matches 11 bases. V was clipped by 4 bases and J by 7 bases; unmatched bases: 6. Germline V CDR1 and CDR2: LGHNA, YNFKEQ. The CDR3 sequence is 15 residues long. The CDR3 nucleotides read TGTGCCAGCAGCCCGGACAGGGGGCAGGAACAGCCCCAGCATTTT. It is translated as CASSPDRGQEQPQHF.

A note on this clone: Other DNA sequences in this specimen translate into the identical CDR3. The CDR3 sequence: CASSLGRVDTDTQYF. The CDR3 region has the DNA TGTGCCAGCAGCTTAGGCCGGGTGGACACAGATACGCAGTATTTT. The rearrangement uses TRBV7-2 and TRBJ2-3; D gene unclear. Germline values: CDR1 SGHTA, CDR2 FQGNSA. The CDR3 runs to 15 residues. Trimming removed 1 base at V and 2 bases at J, with 10 bases between. Drawing the rest from reference TRBV7-2 and TRBJ2-3, the complete variable domain is GAGVSQSPSNKVTEKGKDVELRCDPISGHTALYWYRQSLGQGLEFLIYFQGNSAPDKSGLPSDRFSAERTGGSVSTLTIQRTQQEDSAVYLCASSLGRVDTDTQYFGPGTRLTVL.

CDR3 nucleotide sequence: TGTGCCAGCAGCCTAGGTGGCGGCACAGATACGCAGTATTTT. Translated, it gives CASSLGGGTDTQYF. The chain joins TRBV14 to TRBJ2-3; unclear D gene. CDR3 length: 14 residues. Per the germline V gene, CDR1 is SGHDN and CDR2 is FVKESK. The V gene lost 4 bases and the J gene lost 1 base, with 9 bases spanning the gap. The entire variable domain, with the rest obtained from reference TRBV14 and TRBJ2-3, is as follows: EAGVTQFPSHSVIEKGQTVTLRCDPISGHDNLYWYRRVMGKEIKFLLHFVKESKQDESGMPNNRFLAERTGGTYSTLKVQPAELEDSGVYFCASSLGGGTDTQYFGPGTRLTVL.

The chain is built from TRBV7-2 and TRBJ2-1; D possibly uses TRBD1 or TRBD2 (7 bases each). V was clipped by 5 bases and J by 4 bases, with 18 bases between them. Germline-derived CDR1 and CDR2 are SGHTA and FQGNSA. This CDR3 comprises 16 residues. The CDR3 is CASSIRAGQLYNEQFF. The CDR3 DNA reads TGTGCCAGCAGCATACGAGCGGGACAGCTTTACAATGAGCAGTTCTTC.

The V gene is TRBV28, the J gene TRBJ1-1; TRBD1 matches at 7 bases. The ends lost 1 base at V and 1 base at J; junction bases unmatched: 9. CDR1 is MDHEN and CDR2 is SYDVKM in the germline V gene. There are 17 residues in the CDR3. In DNA, the CDR3 is TGTGCCAGCAGTTTATCGGTTACAGGGGTGGCGAACACTGAAGCTTTCTTT. It codes for CASSLSVTGVANTEAFF.

This chain connects TRBV7-9 to TRBJ2-7; 9 bases are shared with TRBD1. Unmatched junction bases numbered 3, after V lost 4 bases and J lost 2 bases. Germline CDR1 is SEHNR and CDR2 is FQNEAQ (reference sequence). The CDR3 covers 14 residues. The CDR3 is CASSSTGGTYEQYF. CDR3 nucleotide sequence: TGTGCCAGCAGCTCAACAGGGGGCACCTACGAGCAGTACTTC.

The rearrangement uses TRBV28 and TRBJ2-7, with 12 positions matching TRBD2. After removal of 8 bases from V and 6 bases from J, the junction contained 8 bases not matched to a gene. This CDR3 spans 14 amino acids. Germline CDR1 reads MDHEN; CDR2 reads SYDVKM. The CDR3, as DNA: TGTGCCAGCTTAGAGGCTAGCGGGAGGGGCGAGCAGTACTTC. Its protein is CASLEASGRGEQYF.

The chain recombines TRBV5-6 with TRBJ1-5; D unclear. There are 13 residues in the CDR3. Germline CDR1 SGHDT, CDR2 YYEEEE. Trimming stripped 4 bases from V and 7 bases from J, with 12 bases between. The CDR3 here is CASSPGRSQPQHF. Here the CDR3 DNA reads TGTGCCAGCAGCCCCGGTCGCAGCCAGCCCCAGCATTTT.

The gene calls are TRBV5-1 and TRBJ1-1, with 9 bases aligning to TRBD1. The V and J ends lost 3 bases and 4 bases, in that order; junction bases with no gene match: 4. The CDR3 has 14 residues. Germline V lookup: CDR1 SGHRS, CDR2 YFSETQ. For the CDR3, the DNA is TGCGCCAGCAGCTGGGGACAGGGCGGCACTGAAGCTTTCTTT. Protein sequence: CASSWGQGGTEAFF.

This clone was detected a few times. The chain couples TRBV9 to TRBJ1-5; unclear D gene. The germline gives CDR1 SGDLS, CDR2 YYNGEE. The CDR3 is 15 amino acids. The V end lost 0 bases, the J end lost 1 base, and 8 bases lay between the germline ends. The CDR3: CASSVAGGSNQPQHF. The CDR3 region has the DNA TGTGCCAGCAGCGTAGCGGGAGGAAGCAATCAGCCCCAGCATTTT.

The chain couples TRBV20-1 to TRBJ2-5; D could derive from TRBD1 or TRBD2 (6 bases each). This CDR3 has 14 amino acids. Germline V lookup: CDR1 DFQATT, CDR2 SNEGSKA (reference sequence). V lost 3 bases and J lost 5, with 16 bases in between. DNA of the CDR3: TGCAGTGCTAGTAGGGGGGAACAAGGGGAGACCCAGTACTTC. Translation: CSASRGEQGETQYF.